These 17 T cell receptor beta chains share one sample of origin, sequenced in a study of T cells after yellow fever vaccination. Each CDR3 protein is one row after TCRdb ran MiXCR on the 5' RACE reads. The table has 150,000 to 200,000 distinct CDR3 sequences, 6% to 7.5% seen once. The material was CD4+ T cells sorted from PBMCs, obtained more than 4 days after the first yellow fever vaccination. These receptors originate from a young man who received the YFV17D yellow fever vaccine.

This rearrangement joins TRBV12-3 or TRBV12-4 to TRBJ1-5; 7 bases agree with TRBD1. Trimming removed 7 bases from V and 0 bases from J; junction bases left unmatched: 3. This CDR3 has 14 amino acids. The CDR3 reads CASTRTGSNQPQHF. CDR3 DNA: TGTGCCAGCACCAGGACAGGTAGCAATCAGCCCCAGCATTTT.

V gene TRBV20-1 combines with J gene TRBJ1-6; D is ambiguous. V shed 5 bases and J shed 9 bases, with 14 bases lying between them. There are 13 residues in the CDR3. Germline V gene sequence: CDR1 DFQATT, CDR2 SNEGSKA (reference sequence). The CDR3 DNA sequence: TGCAGTGCTCGCCGAGAGACCACTTCACCCCTCCACTTT. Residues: CSARRETTSPLHF.

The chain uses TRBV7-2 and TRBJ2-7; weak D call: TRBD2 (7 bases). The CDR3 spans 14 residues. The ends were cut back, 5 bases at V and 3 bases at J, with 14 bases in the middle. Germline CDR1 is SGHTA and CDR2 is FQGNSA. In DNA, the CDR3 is TGTGCCAGCAGCCCTCTCGGGGGGCTCTACGAGCAGTACTTC. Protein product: CASSPLGGLYEQYF.

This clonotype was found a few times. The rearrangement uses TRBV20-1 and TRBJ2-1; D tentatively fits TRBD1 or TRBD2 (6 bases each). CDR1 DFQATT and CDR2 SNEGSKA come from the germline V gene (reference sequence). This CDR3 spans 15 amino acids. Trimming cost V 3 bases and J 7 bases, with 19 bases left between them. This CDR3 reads CSASRGDVVLNEQFF. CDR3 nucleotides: TGCAGTGCTAGTAGGGGGGACGTAGTTTTGAATGAGCAGTTCTTC.

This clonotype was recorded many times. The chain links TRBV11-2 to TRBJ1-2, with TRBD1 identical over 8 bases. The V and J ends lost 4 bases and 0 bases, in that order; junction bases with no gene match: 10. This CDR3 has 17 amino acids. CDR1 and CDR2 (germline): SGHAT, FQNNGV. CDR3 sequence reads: CASSSDGSGGSNYGYTF. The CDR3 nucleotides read TGTGCCAGCAGCTCAGATGGTTCAGGGGGCTCTAACTATGGCTACACCTTC.

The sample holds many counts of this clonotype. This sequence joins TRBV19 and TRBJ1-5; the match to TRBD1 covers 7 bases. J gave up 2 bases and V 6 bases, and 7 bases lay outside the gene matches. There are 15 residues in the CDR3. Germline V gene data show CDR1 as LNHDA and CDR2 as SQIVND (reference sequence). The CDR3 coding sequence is TGTGCCAGTAGGGCTTGGACAGGTGGCAATCAGCCCCAGCATTTT. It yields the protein CASRAWTGGNQPQHF. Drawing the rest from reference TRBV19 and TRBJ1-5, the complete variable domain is DGGITQSPKYLFRKEGQNVTLSCEQNLNHDAMYWYRQDPGQGLRLIYYSQIVNDFQKGDIAEGYSVSREKKESFPLTVTSAQKNPTAFYLCASRAWTGGNQPQHFGDGTRLSIL.

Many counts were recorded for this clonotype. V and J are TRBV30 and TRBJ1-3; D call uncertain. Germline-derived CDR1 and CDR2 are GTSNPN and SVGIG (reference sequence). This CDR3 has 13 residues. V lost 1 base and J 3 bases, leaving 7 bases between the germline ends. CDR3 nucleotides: TGTGCCTGGAGTGGGCCTCATGGAAACACCATATATTTT. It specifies CAWSGPHGNTIYF.

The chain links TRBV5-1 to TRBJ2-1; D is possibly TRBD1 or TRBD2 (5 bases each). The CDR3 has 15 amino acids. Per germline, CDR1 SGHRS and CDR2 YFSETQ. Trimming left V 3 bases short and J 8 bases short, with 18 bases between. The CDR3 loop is CASSYRDGGLDEQFF. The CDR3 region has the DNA TGCGCCAGCAGCTACCGGGACGGCGGGTTGGATGAGCAGTTCTTC.

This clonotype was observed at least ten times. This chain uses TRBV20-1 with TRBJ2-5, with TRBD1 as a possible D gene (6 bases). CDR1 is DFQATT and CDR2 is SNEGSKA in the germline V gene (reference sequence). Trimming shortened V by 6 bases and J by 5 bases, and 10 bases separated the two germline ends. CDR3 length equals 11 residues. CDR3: CSAPRGETQYF. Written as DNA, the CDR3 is TGCAGTGCCCCTAGGGGGGAGACCCAGTACTTC.

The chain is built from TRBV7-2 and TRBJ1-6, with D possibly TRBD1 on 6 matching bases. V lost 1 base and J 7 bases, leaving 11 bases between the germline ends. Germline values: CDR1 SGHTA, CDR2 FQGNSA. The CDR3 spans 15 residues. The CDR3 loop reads CASSLVGGANSPLHF. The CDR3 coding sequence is TGTGCCAGCAGCTTAGTTGGGGGGGCAAATTCACCCCTCCACTTT.

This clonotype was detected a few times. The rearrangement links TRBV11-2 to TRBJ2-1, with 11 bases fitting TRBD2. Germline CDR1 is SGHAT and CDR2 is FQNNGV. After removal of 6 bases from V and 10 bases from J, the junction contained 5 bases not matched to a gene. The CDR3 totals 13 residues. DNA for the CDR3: TGTGCCAGCAGAACTAGCGGGGGCGGGGAGCAGTTCTTC. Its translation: CASRTSGGGEQFF.

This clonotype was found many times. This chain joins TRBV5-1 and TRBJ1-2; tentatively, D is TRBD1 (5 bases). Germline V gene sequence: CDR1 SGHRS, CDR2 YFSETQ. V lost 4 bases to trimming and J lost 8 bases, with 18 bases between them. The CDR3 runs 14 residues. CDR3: CASSPSGPDRGYTF. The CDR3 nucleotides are TGCGCCAGCAGCCCCTCGGGGCCCGATCGGGGCTACACCTTC.

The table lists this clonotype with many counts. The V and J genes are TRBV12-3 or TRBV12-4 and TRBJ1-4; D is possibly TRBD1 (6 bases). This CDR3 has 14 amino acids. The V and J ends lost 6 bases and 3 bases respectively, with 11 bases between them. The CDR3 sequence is CASRLGASNEKLFF. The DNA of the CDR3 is TGTGCCAGCAGGCTGGGGGCTTCTAATGAAAAACTGTTTTTT.

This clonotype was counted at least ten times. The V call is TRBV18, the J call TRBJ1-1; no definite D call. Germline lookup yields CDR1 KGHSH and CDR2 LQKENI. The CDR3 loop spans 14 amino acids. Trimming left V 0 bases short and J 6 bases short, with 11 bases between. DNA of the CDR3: TGTGCCAGCTCACCACCTGAGACCAGGTCTGAAGCTTTCTTT. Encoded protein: CASSPPETRSEAFF.

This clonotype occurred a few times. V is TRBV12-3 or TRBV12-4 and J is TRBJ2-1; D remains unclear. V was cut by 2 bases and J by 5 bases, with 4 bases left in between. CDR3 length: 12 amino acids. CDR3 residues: CASSLNNNEQFF. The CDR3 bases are TGTGCCAGCAGTTTAAATAACAATGAGCAGTTCTTC.

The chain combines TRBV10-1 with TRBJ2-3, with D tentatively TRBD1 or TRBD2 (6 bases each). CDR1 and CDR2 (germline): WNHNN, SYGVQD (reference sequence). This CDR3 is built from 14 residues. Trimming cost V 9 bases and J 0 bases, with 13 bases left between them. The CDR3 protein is CASSTGASTDTQYF. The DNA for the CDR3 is TGCGCCAGTTCGACGGGGGCTAGCACAGATACGCAGTATTTT.

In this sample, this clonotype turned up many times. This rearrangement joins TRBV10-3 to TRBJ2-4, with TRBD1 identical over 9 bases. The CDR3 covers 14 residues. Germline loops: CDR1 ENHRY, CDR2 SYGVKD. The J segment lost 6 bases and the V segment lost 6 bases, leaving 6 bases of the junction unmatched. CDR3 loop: CAISTTGGGNIQYF. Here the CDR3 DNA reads TGTGCCATCAGCACGACAGGGGGGGGAAACATTCAGTACTTC.